This record looks at one T cell receptor beta chain sequence and its context. This sample stems from a study of blood T cell repertoires in COVID-19. Germline V gene sequence: CDR1 SGHKS, CDR2 YYEKEE (reference sequence). The CDR3 runs 15 residues. V was shortened by 3 bases and J by 0 bases, with 11 bases between the two germline ends. Sequenced by immunoSEQ multiplex PCR; TCRdb stores in-frame clones only, minus some. In the table there are under 300,000 clones, about 84% of which are singletons. The specimen was peripheral blood. The source is a man older than 75 with acute or convalescent COVID-19. The chain employs TRBV5-5 and TRBJ2-3; the D gene is possibly TRBD2 (5 bases). CDR3 loop: CASSSDLPSTDTQYF. The DNA for the CDR3 is TGTGCCAGCAGCTCGGACTTGCCTAGCACAGATACGCAGTATTTT. The variable domain in full, with the rest retrieved from reference TRBV5-5 and TRBJ2-3, is DAGVTQSPTHLIKTRGQQVTLRCSPISGHKSVSWYQQVLGQGPQFIFQYYEKEERGRGNFPDRFSARQFPNYSSELNVNALLLGDSALYLCASSSDLPSTDTQYFGPGTRLTVL.